Given below is one T cell receptor (beta chain) in context. Its target is unknown. The PCR contained 60 Vbeta and 13 Jbeta primers. Produced via immunoSEQ multiplex PCR; TCRdb's table is partial and in-frame only. This table has about 130,000 clones, approximately 74% appearing once. This specimen comes from a study of cytomegalovirus exposure and HLA in healthy donors. General study points: Presence/absence comparisons presumed near-even sequencing depth among donors.

This CDR3 is 18 amino acids long. Germline loops: CDR1 SGHTS, CDR2 YDEGEE. V was trimmed by 0 bases and J by 0 bases, leaving 17 bases between them. The chain uses TRBV5-8 and TRBJ2-3; a possible D gene is TRBD2 (5 bases). The sample comprised PBMCs. The source is a man aged 35-49 years in good health and CMV-seropositive. For the CDR3, the DNA is TGTGCCAGCAGCTTGGGAAGCGGATCCACTTCTAGCACAGATACGCAGTATTTT. It specifies CASSLGSGSTSSTDTQYF.